Described below is a single T cell receptor beta chain sequence and its context. The antigen is undetermined. This sample is drawn from a study of cytomegalovirus exposure and HLA in healthy donors. Overall study context: The roughly 100 million unique TCR beta sequences, from 150 million to 200 million T cells, were found by an earlier analysis.

The CDR3 length is 17 residues. The germline CDR1 and CDR2 sequences are SNHLY and FYNNEI. Trimming pared 7 bases from V and 1 base from J, leaving 17 bases between. The PCR was carried out with 60 Vbeta primers and 13 Jbeta primers. Method: immunoSEQ multiplex PCR; TCRdb's copy keeps in-frame clones and lacks some. The sample lists around 150,000 clones; 60% to 80% were seen once. Findings of the study overall: Among the CMV-associated chains, three were confirmed in vitro as specific for CMV antigens. Later on, an analysis showed TCR association rates differing by HLA locus, with DRB1 the most and HLA-C the fewest.

The sample consisted of PBMCs. The receptor comes from a woman between 40 and 55 years old in good health and CMV-seropositive. The chain couples TRBV2 to TRBJ2-6, with D tentatively TRBD1 (6 bases). The CDR3 DNA follows: TGTGCCAGCAATAGGGACAATTCCCTTTCTGGGGCCAACGTCCTGACTTTC. Protein product: CASNRDNSLSGANVLTF.